The 30 T cell receptor beta chains below all came from one sample that was sequenced in a study of blood T cell repertoires in COVID-19. Repertoires were generated with immunoSEQ multiplex PCR, while TCRdb's copy carries only in-frame clones and drops some. This sample has roughly 230,000 clones, with 82% found just once. Specimen: PBMCs or T cells enriched from blood (not recorded which). These receptors were collected from an older woman who had recovered from COVID-19.

The genes are TRBV7-2 and TRBJ2-7; 13 bases fit TRBD2. Germline lookup yields CDR1 SGHTA and CDR2 FQGNSA. J lost 5 bases, V lost 5 bases, and 6 bases had no gene match. The CDR3 runs to 15 residues. CDR3 sequence (DNA): TGTGCCAGCAGCGCGACTAGCGGGGGGCCCCACGAGCAGTACTTC. It yields the protein CASSATSGGPHEQYF.

The V and J genes are TRBV7-9 and TRBJ2-2; D ambiguous. This CDR3 region has 15 residues. V dropped 1 base and J dropped 5 bases, with 11 bases sitting between them. Germline CDR1 SEHNR, CDR2 FQNEAQ (reference sequence). CDR3 in DNA: TGTGCCAGCAGCTTAGGGAGCGCATCGACCGGGGAGCTGTTTTTT. Residues: CASSLGSASTGELFF.

This chain links TRBV6-2 or TRBV6-3 with TRBJ2-2; 13 nucleotides agree with TRBD2. The CDR3 consists of 17 residues. From germline, CDR1 is MNHEY and CDR2 SVGEGT. V lost 6 bases to trimming and J lost 1 base; unmatched junction nucleotides: 5. The CDR3 sequence: CASSRRTSGGNTGELFF. CDR3 DNA: TGTGCCAGCAGCCGGCGGACTAGCGGGGGGAACACCGGGGAGCTGTTTTTT.

The chain uses TRBV5-1 and TRBJ1-5; tentatively, D is TRBD1 (6 bases). Germline V gene lookup returns CDR1 SGHRS and CDR2 YFSETQ. The CDR3 runs to 14 residues. Trimming cost V 4 bases and J 1 base, with 9 bases left between them. The DNA for the CDR3 is TGCGCCAGCAGCCAAGGACAGAGCAATCAGCCCCAGCATTTT. Protein: CASSQGQSNQPQHF.

This clone showed up just a few times. The J gene is TRBJ2-7, the V gene TRBV19; D unresolved. The CDR3 extends over 16 amino acids. V lost 3 bases, J lost 0 bases, and 15 bases lay in between. The germline V gene encodes CDR1 LNHDA and CDR2 SQIVND (reference sequence). Written as DNA, the CDR3 is TGTGCCAGTAGTATTGAGAAGCGCTCAAACTCCTACGAGCAGTACTTC. Translated, it gives CASSIEKRSNSYEQYF.

The V gene is TRBV10-1, the J gene TRBJ2-1; 15 bases are a match to TRBD2. The CDR3 is made up of 15 amino acids. V lost 6 bases, J lost 8 bases, and 5 bases stayed unmatched. Germline V gives CDR1 WNHNN, CDR2 SYGVQD (reference sequence). CDR3 in amino acids: CASSLGLAGGDEQFF. CDR3 coding DNA: TGCGCCAGCAGCCTGGGACTAGCGGGAGGCGATGAGCAGTTCTTC.

The chain combines TRBV4-1 with TRBJ1-3; no firm D call. CDR1 MGHRA and CDR2 YSYEKL come from the germline V gene. The CDR3 is 19 residues long. With 5 bases removed from V and 0 bases from J, the gap between germline ends came to 23 bases. The CDR3 nucleotides read TGCGCCAGCAGCAAAGGGTCCAGGCCAGTAGGTCGCTCTGGAAACACCATATATTTT. It encodes CASSKGSRPVGRSGNTIYF.

The rearrangement joins TRBV6-2 or TRBV6-3 to TRBJ1-5, with 11 bases identical to TRBD1. Per germline, CDR1 MNHEY and CDR2 SVGEGT. CDR3 size: 18 residues. Losses at the gene ends were 6 bases for V and 5 bases for J; bases not matched to a gene: 15. CDR3 sequence reads: CASSPHQRRTGGHQPQHF. CDR3 nucleotides: TGTGCCAGCAGCCCTCACCAGCGGAGGACAGGGGGCCATCAGCCCCAGCATTTT.

This sequence joins TRBV7-8 and TRBJ2-2; tentatively, D is TRBD1 (5 bases). The CDR3 runs to 20 residues. V was shortened by 5 bases and J by 0 bases, with 25 bases between the two germline ends. The germline CDR1 and CDR2 sequences are SGHVS and FQNEAQ. The CDR3 spells CASSQPRPGSGTSNTGELFF. CDR3 in DNA: TGTGCCAGCAGCCAACCAAGACCAGGGTCTGGAACCTCGAACACCGGGGAGCTGTTTTTT.

V usage is TRBV6-2 or TRBV6-3 and J usage is TRBJ1-2; the match to TRBD1 covers 7 bases. The CDR3 extends over 16 amino acids. With 1 base clipped from V and 3 bases from J, the junction kept 8 bases outside the gene matches. Germline assignment: CDR1 MNHEY and CDR2 SVGEGT. The CDR3 is CASSYWPGTAYYGYTF. CDR3 DNA sequence: TGTGCCAGCAGTTACTGGCCCGGGACAGCCTACTATGGCTACACCTTC.

V is TRBV5-8 and J is TRBJ1-5; 7 positions match TRBD1. CDR1 and CDR2 from the germline V gene are SGHTS and YDEGEE. V gave up 3 bases and J gave up 2 bases; unmatched junction bases: 5. The CDR3 is made up of 15 amino acids. CDR3 coding DNA: TGTGCCAGCAGCTCCACAGGGGAACGCAATCAGCCCCAGCATTTT. This encodes CASSSTGERNQPQHF.

The chain employs TRBV7-9 and TRBJ1-2; the D gene is possibly TRBD1 (6 bases). Germline V gene data show CDR1 as SEHNR and CDR2 as FQNEAQ (reference sequence). The CDR3 loop spans 13 amino acids. The V end lost 4 bases, the J end lost 8 bases, and 14 bases lay between the germline ends. CDR3 coding DNA: TGTGCCAGCAGCTACCAGGGGTTGGACGGCTACACCTTC. Its protein is CASSYQGLDGYTF.

The chain joins TRBV11-2 to TRBJ2-5; perhaps TRBD1 as D (6 bases). Germline CDR1 is SGHAT and CDR2 is FQNNGV. Trimming took 1 base from V and 5 from J, leaving 17 bases between them. The CDR3 has 16 amino acids. In nucleotides, the CDR3 is TGTGCCAGCAGCTTAGTAGTGGCCGGTCAGGGGGAGACCCAGTACTTC. Translation: CASSLVVAGQGETQYF.

The chain's CDR3 is CASSTRKTGTGNTEAFF. Written as DNA, the CDR3 is TGTGCCAGTAGTACGCGGAAGACCGGGACAGGGAACACTGAAGCTTTCTTT. The V gene is TRBV19, the J gene TRBJ1-1; 8 bases are a match to TRBD1. Per the germline V gene, CDR1 is LNHDA and CDR2 is SQIVND (reference sequence). The CDR3 extends over 17 amino acids. V lost 4 bases and J lost 1; bases outside the gene matches: 11. The variable domain in full, with the rest retrieved from reference TRBV19 and TRBJ1-1, is DGGITQSPKYLFRKEGQNVTLSCEQNLNHDAMYWYRQDPGQGLRLIYYSQIVNDFQKGDIAEGYSVSREKKESFPLTVTSAQKNPTAFYLCASSTRKTGTGNTEAFFGQGTRLTVV.

The chain employs TRBV19 and TRBJ1-1; TRBD1 matches at 10 bases. The CDR3 is 15 residues long. Germline V gives CDR1 LNHDA, CDR2 SQIVND (reference sequence). V lost 4 bases, J lost 3 bases, and 5 bases stayed unmatched. CDR3 nucleotide sequence: TGTGCCAGTAGTAGCAGACAGGGGGCTGACACTGAAGCTTTCTTT. As protein: CASSSRQGADTEAFF.

In this sample, this clone turned up many times. The same CDR3 can be traced to other DNA sequences in this sample. The rearrangement joins TRBV7-2 to TRBJ1-4; tentative D call: TRBD1 (5 bases). Germline V gene data show CDR1 as SGHTA and CDR2 as FQGNSA. V lost 2 bases, J lost 4 bases, and 8 bases lay in between. The CDR3 covers 14 residues. CDR3 sequence: CASSLRRGNEKLFF. Here the CDR3 DNA reads TGTGCCAGCAGCTTAAGGAGGGGTAATGAAAAACTGTTTTTT.

The CDR3 sequence is CSVEWTGVGNTIYF. CDR3 in DNA: TGCAGCGTTGAGTGGACAGGGGTTGGAAACACCATATATTTT. This chain joins TRBV29-1 and TRBJ1-3, with TRBD1 matching over 9 bases. Germline-derived CDR1 and CDR2 are SQVTM and ANQGSEA. The CDR3 runs to 14 residues. V lost 3 bases, J lost 3 bases, and 3 bases stayed unmatched.

The rearrangement uses TRBV4-1 and TRBJ2-5; no definite D call. Trimming pared 0 bases from V and 4 bases from J, leaving 12 bases between. Looked up from germline, CDR1 is MGHRA and CDR2 is YSYEKL. The CDR3 covers 15 residues. As DNA, the CDR3 is TGCGCCAGCAGCCAAGAATGGGCCATGGGAGAGACCCAGTACTTC. Protein: CASSQEWAMGETQYF.

The J gene is TRBJ2-7, the V gene TRBV6-5; perhaps TRBD1 as D (5 bases). The germline V gene encodes CDR1 MNHEY and CDR2 SVGAGI. The CDR3 totals 15 residues. V lost 2 bases to trimming and J lost 2 bases, with 13 bases between them. The CDR3 sequence is CASSYGATATYEQYF. The CDR3 DNA is TGTGCCAGCAGTTACGGGGCCACTGCTACCTACGAGCAGTACTTC.

Details on this clone: Additional DNA sequences in this sample encode the identical CDR3. The genes are TRBV7-2 and TRBJ2-3; 10 positions agree with TRBD1. V lost 0 bases and J lost 3; bases outside the gene matches: 0. The germline V gene has CDR1 SGHTA and CDR2 FQGNSA. The CDR3 extends over 15 amino acids. The chain's CDR3 is CASSLAGQGTDTQYF. In DNA form, the CDR3 reads TGTGCCAGCAGCTTAGCGGGACAGGGGACAGATACGCAGTATTTT.

The chain is built from TRBV7-8 and TRBJ1-1; D is perhaps TRBD1 (5 bases). The V end was cut by 8 bases, the J end by 5 bases, with 18 bases between. The CDR3 is made up of 14 amino acids. Germline loops: CDR1 SGHVS, CDR2 FQNEAQ. The CDR3 region is CASHPGRGRTEAFF. DNA for the CDR3: TGTGCCAGCCACCCCGGGAGGGGCAGGACTGAAGCTTTCTTT.

V usage is TRBV27 and J usage is TRBJ1-1, with 7 positions matching TRBD1. The CDR3 consists of 13 residues. V gave up 6 bases and J gave up 7 bases; unmatched junction bases: 8. Germline CDR1 and CDR2: MNHEY and SMNVEV (reference sequence). The CDR3 coding sequence is TGTGCCAGCAGAGGACAGGCCTCGGGTGAAGCTTTCTTT. It codes for CASRGQASGEAFF.

This chain uses TRBV11-3 with TRBJ2-5; 7 bases are shared with TRBD1. The junction had 3 bases not matched to a gene; V was cut back by 4 bases and J by 1 base. Germline assignment: CDR1 SGHNT and CDR2 YENEEA. This CDR3 is 14 amino acids long. In DNA, the CDR3 is TGTGCCAGCAGCTCTAGGGACAGCCAAGAGACCCAGTACTTC. It specifies CASSSRDSQETQYF.

This chain connects TRBV4-2 to TRBJ2-1; 7 nucleotides match TRBD2. The CDR3 is 15 amino acids. Germline CDR1 is LGHNA and CDR2 is YNFKEQ. Trimming at V came to 4 bases and at J to 0 bases, leaving 3 bases not matched to a gene. CDR3 loop: CASSPPSGSYNEQFF. Here the CDR3 DNA reads TGTGCCAGCAGCCCTCCTAGCGGCTCCTACAATGAGCAGTTCTTC.

The J gene is TRBJ2-1, the V gene TRBV18, with 8 nucleotides matching TRBD2. This CDR3 is 15 amino acids long. The V and J ends lost 3 bases and 0 bases, in that order; junction bases with no gene match: 1. From germline, CDR1 is KGHSH and CDR2 LQKENI. The CDR3 DNA sequence: TGTGCCAGCTCACCCGGGAGGGCCTCCTACAATGAGCAGTTCTTC. It codes for CASSPGRASYNEQFF.

V usage is TRBV6-5 and J usage is TRBJ2-7, with 8 bases matching TRBD1. In germline, CDR1 is MNHEY, CDR2 SVGAGI. V was clipped by 0 bases and J by 3 bases; unmatched bases: 7. The CDR3 loop spans 16 amino acids. The CDR3 loop reads CASSYSRSGTGYEQYF. The CDR3 coding sequence is TGTGCCAGCAGTTACTCTCGTTCCGGGACAGGCTACGAGCAGTACTTC.

The chain recombines TRBV7-7 with TRBJ2-7; TRBD1 matches at 8 bases. The CDR3 length is 14 residues. Losses at the gene ends were 5 bases for V and 6 bases for J; bases not matched to a gene: 9. Germline V gene data show CDR1 as SSHAT and CDR2 as FNYEAQ (reference sequence). The CDR3 bases are TGTGCCAGCAGCCCCGGACAGGGAATTGGCGAGCAGTACTTC. Translation gives CASSPGQGIGEQYF.

This chain links TRBV5-6 with TRBJ2-1; the D gene is possibly TRBD1 (5 bases). Between the trimmed V and J ends, which lost 0 bases and 7 bases, there was a span of 5 bases. This CDR3 is built from 12 residues. Germline CDR1 is SGHDT and CDR2 is YYEEEE. The CDR3 loop reads CASSLGTNEQFF. The CDR3 bases are TGTGCCAGCAGCTTGGGGACAAATGAGCAGTTCTTC.

Ten or more counts support this clone. This chain links TRBV19 with TRBJ1-5, with 8 bases lining up with TRBD1. The V and J ends lost 6 bases and 4 bases, in that order; junction bases with no gene match: 14. Germline loops: CDR1 LNHDA, CDR2 SQIVND (reference sequence). This CDR3 region has 17 residues. CDR3 DNA sequence: TGTGCCAGTAGGCAAATGAGGACAGGGTCGGATAATCAGCCCCAGCATTTT. The encoded protein is CASRQMRTGSDNQPQHF.

This chain joins TRBV7-2 and TRBJ1-1; no definite D call. The V and J ends lost 3 bases and 5 bases respectively, with 10 bases between them. CDR1 is SGHTA, CDR2 FQGNSA, per germline. The CDR3 contains 13 residues. CDR3 nucleotides: TGTGCCAGCAGCTTCTCGCCAGGTACTGAAGCTTTCTTT. This codes for CASSFSPGTEAFF.